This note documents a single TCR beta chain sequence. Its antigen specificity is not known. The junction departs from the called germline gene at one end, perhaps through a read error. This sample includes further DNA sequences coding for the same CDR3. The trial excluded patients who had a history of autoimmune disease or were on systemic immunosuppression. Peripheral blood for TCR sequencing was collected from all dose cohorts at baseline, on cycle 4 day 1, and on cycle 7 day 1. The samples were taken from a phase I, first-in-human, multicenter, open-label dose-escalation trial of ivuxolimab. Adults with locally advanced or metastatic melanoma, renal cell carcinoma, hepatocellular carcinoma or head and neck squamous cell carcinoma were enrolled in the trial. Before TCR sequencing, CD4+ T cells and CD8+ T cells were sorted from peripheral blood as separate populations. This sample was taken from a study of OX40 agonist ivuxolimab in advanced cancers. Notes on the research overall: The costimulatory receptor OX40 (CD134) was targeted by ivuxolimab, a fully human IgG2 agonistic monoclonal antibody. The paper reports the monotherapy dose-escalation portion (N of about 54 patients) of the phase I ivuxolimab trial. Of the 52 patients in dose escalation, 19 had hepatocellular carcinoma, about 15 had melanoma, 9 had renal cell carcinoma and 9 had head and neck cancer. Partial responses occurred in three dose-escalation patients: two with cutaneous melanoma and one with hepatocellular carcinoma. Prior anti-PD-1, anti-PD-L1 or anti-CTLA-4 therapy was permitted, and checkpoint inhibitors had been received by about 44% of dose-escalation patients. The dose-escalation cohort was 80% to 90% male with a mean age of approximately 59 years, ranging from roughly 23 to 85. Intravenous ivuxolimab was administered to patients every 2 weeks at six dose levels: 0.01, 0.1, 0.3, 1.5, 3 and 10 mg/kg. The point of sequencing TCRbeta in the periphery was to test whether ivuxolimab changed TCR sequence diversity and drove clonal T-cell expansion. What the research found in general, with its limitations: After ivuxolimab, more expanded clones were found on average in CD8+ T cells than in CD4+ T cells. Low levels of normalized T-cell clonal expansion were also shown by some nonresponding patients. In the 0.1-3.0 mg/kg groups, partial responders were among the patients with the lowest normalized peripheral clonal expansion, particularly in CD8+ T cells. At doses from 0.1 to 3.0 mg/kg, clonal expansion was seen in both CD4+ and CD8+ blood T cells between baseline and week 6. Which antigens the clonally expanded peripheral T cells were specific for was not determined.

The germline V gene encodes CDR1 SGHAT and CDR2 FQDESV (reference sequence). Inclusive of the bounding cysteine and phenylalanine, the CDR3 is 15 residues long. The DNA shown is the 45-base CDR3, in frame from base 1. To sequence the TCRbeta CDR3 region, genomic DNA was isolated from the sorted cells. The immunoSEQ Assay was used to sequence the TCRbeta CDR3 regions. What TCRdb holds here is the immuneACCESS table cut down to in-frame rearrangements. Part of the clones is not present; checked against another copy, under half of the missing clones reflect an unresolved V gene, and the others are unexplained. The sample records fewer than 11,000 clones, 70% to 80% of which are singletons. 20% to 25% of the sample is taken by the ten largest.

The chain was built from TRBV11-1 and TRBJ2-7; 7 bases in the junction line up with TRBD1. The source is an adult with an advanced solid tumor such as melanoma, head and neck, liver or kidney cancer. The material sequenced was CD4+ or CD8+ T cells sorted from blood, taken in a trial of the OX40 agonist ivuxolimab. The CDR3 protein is CASSPQGRSYSEQYF. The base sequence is TGTGCCAGCAGCCCACAGGGGAGATCCTACAGCGAGCAATACTTC.